The 13 T cell receptor beta chains below come from one sample, sequenced in a study of CD8+CD57+ T cells in acquired aplastic anemia. Genomic DNA provided the template from which TCR beta VDJ and CDR3 profiles were obtained. Each CDR3 protein is one row after TCRdb ran MiXCR on the reads. This table holds around 150,000 distinct CDR3 sequences, about 70% found once. It was patients with CD8+CD57+ cell expansion by flow cytometry who were chosen for sequencing. The specimen sequenced was sorted CD4+, CD8+, or CD8+CD57+ T cells (not recorded which) from PBMCs. Receptors were obtained from a human donor with aplastic anemia.

The chain combines TRBV19 with TRBJ2-2; D is undetermined. The CDR3 extends over 13 amino acids. The ends were cut back, 2 bases at V and 6 bases at J, with 7 bases in the middle. Germline V lookup: CDR1 LNHDA, CDR2 SQIVND (reference sequence). The CDR3 loop is CASSIWGPGELFF. For the CDR3, the DNA is TGTGCCAGTAGTATATGGGGTCCCGGGGAGCTGTTTTTT.

The table lists this clonotype with a few counts. For the CDR3, the DNA is TGTGCCAGCAGCCAAGACAGCTCGAATGGGGACACTGAAGCTTTCTTT. The encoded protein is CASSQDSSNGDTEAFF. This chain joins TRBV3-1 and TRBJ1-1; D is ambiguous. The CDR3 has 16 residues. The germline CDR1 and CDR2 sequences are LGHDT and YNNKEL (reference sequence). With 0 bases removed from V and 3 bases from J, the gap between germline ends came to 14 bases.

For this clonotype: Sequence at one end of the junction differs from germline and may be a read error. V and J are TRBV5-1 and TRBJ2-2; TRBD2 aligns across 11 bases. This CDR3 is 15 amino acids long. Per the germline V gene, CDR1 is SGHRS and CDR2 is YFSETQ. The CDR3 nucleotides read TGCGCCAGCAGCCTGACTAGCGGGGCCATGGATGAGCAGTTTTTT. Its translation is CASSLTSGAMDEQFF.

The chain couples TRBV24-1 to TRBJ2-7; D might be TRBD1 (6 bases). Germline CDR1 reads KGHDR; CDR2 reads SFDVKD. The CDR3 runs 14 residues. The V end lost 10 bases, the J end lost 3 bases, and 18 bases lay between the germline ends. The CDR3 loop is CATRRGRGDYEQYF. The CDR3 coding sequence is TGTGCCACACGAAGAGGCAGGGGAGACTACGAGCAGTACTTC.

The chain links TRBV6-6 to TRBJ2-7; TRBD2 is a possible D gene (6 bases). CDR1 is MNHNY and CDR2 is SVGAGI in the germline V gene (reference sequence). The CDR3 is 15 amino acids. Trimming took 2 bases from V and 0 from J, leaving 11 bases between them. The CDR3 sequence is CASSYGGTDSYEQYF. The CDR3 DNA reads TGTGCCAGCAGTTACGGCGGGACGGACTCCTACGAGCAGTACTTC.

V and J are TRBV25-1 and TRBJ2-3, with D possibly TRBD1 on 6 matching bases. The germline gives CDR1 MGHDK, CDR2 SYGVNS. Deletions cut 8 bases from V and 3 bases from J, with 24 bases between. The length of the CDR3 is 17 residues. CDR3 residues: CASSPLFEGEATDTQYF. CDR3 in DNA: TGTGCCAGCTCACCACTTTTTGAGGGGGAAGCAACAGATACGCAGTATTTT. The whole variable domain, filled in from reference TRBV25-1 and TRBJ2-3, reads EADIYQTPRYLVIGTGKKITLECSQTMGHDKMYWYQQDPGMELHLIHYSYGVNSTEKGDLSSESTVSRIRTEHFPLTLESARPSHTSQYLCASSPLFEGEATDTQYFGPGTRLTVL.

The V gene is TRBV10-2, the J gene TRBJ2-3; D uncertain. The CDR3 covers 13 residues. From germline, CDR1 is WSHSY and CDR2 SAAADI. V lost 7 bases and J 2 bases, leaving 10 bases between the germline ends. The CDR3 spells CASTPPHTDTQYF. DNA for the CDR3: TGCGCCAGCACGCCCCCCCACACAGATACGCAGTATTTT.

The chain couples TRBV10-3 to TRBJ1-5, with D tentatively TRBD1 (6 bases). CDR1 and CDR2 (germline): ENHRY, SYGVKD. V was clipped by 0 bases and J by 4 bases, with 7 bases between them. The CDR3 runs to 14 residues. As DNA, the CDR3 is TGTGCCATCAGTGAGTCGAGGGGGAATCAGCCCCAGCATTTT. Residues: CAISESRGNQPQHF.

The table lists this clonotype with a count of one. The gene calls are TRBV20-1 and TRBJ2-1; D possibly corresponds to TRBD1 (7 bases). Germline-derived CDR1 and CDR2 are DFQATT and SNEGSKA (reference sequence). V lost 5 bases and J lost 4, with 15 bases in between. The CDR3 length is 14 residues. The CDR3: CSAAGQLTYNEQFF. CDR3 DNA: TGCAGTGCTGCGGGACAGCTTACGTACAATGAGCAGTTCTTC.

This chain joins TRBV10-3 and TRBJ2-3; no reliable D call. The CDR3 contains 14 residues. V lost 6 bases, J lost 4 bases, and 14 bases lay in between. In germline, CDR1 is ENHRY, CDR2 SYGVKD. The CDR3 nucleotides are TGTGCCATCAGCCCGCCGGGTCGGGCAGATACGCAGTATTTT. This sequence encodes CAISPPGRADTQYF.

The chain recombines TRBV7-6 with TRBJ2-1; a possible D gene is TRBD2 (6 bases). Germline loops: CDR1 SGHVS, CDR2 FNYEAQ. The CDR3 extends over 20 amino acids. V shed 4 bases and J shed 0 bases, with 25 bases lying between them. The CDR3 region is CASSSERLEPRFSSYNEQFF. The DNA of the CDR3 is TGTGCCAGCAGCTCTGAAAGACTAGAACCCAGATTCAGCTCCTACAATGAGCAGTTCTTC.

The rearrangement joins TRBV20-1 to TRBJ1-5; no reliable D call. Deletions cut 3 bases from V and 1 base from J, with 7 bases between. The CDR3 consists of 13 residues. CDR1 DFQATT and CDR2 SNEGSKA come from the germline V gene (reference sequence). The CDR3 sequence: CSASLGSNQPQHF. The CDR3 DNA reads as TGCAGTGCTAGCCTCGGGAGCAATCAGCCCCAGCATTTT.

Ten or more counts support this clonotype. This may come from a read error, since a much larger clone is one base off. Lacking the conserved final phenylalanine or tryptophan, this CDR3 likely reflects a read error. DNA for the CDR3: TGTGCCAGCCGCCAGGTCAGATCCTACGAGCAGTACTCC. Its translation is CASRQVRSYEQYS. This chain links TRBV7-9 with TRBJ2-7; D gene unclear. CDR1 is SEHNR and CDR2 is FQNEAQ in the germline V gene (reference sequence). The CDR3 runs to 13 residues. With 8 bases removed from V and 1 base from J, the gap between germline ends came to 12 bases.